This TCR beta chain was obtained from a study of response to subunit inactivated influenza vaccine. Notes on the study in general: Few new T cells, the authors suggested, are recruited by each seasonal influenza vaccination.

TCRdb reprocessed the RT-PCR reads via MiXCR and lists one record per CDR3 protein. Of around 530,000 distinct CDR3 sequences listed, 16% are singletons. This clonotype was observed a handful of times. The antigen is unknown. Losses at the gene ends were 2 bases for V and 2 bases for J; bases not matched to a gene: 4. This CDR3 region has 17 residues. The germline V gene has CDR1 MNHEY and CDR2 SVGAGI. This specimen was CD4+ T cells sorted from PBMCs, taken approximately 25 months after vaccination. This chain connects TRBV6-5 to TRBJ2-2, with 11 nucleotides matching TRBD2. The sequence came from a man between 50 and 75 years old who received an inactivated influenza vaccine. CDR3 protein: CASSYTSGGTNTGELFF. The DNA of the CDR3 is TGTGCCAGCAGTTACACTAGCGGGGGAACCAACACCGGGGAGCTGTTTTTT.